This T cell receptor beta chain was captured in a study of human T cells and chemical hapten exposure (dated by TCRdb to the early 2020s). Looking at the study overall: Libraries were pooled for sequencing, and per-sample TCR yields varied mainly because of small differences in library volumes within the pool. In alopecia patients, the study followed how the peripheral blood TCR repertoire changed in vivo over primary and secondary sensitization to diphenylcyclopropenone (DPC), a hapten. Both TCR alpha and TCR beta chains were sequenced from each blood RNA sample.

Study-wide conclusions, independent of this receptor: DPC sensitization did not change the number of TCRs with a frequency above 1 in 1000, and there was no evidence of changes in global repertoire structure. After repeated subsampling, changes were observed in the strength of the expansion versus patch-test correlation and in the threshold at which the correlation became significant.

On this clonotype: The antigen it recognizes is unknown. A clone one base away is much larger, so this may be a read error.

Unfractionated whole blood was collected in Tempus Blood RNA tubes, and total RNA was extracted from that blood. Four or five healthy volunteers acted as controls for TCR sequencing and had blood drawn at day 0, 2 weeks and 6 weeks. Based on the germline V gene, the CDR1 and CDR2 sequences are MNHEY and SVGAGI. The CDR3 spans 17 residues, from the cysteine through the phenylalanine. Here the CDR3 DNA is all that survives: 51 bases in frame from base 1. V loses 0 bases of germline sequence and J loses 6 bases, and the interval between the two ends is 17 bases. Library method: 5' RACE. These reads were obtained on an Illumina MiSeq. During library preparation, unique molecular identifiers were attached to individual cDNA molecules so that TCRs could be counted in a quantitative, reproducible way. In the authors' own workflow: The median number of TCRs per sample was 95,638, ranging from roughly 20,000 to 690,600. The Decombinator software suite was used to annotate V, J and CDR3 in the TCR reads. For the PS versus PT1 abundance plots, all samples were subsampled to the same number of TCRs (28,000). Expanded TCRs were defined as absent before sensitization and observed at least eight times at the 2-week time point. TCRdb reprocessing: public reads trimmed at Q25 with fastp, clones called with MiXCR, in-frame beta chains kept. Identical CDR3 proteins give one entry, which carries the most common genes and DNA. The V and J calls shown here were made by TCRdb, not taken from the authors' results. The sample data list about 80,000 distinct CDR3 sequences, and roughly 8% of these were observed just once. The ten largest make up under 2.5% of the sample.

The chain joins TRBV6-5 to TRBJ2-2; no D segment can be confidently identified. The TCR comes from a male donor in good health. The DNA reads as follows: TGTGCCAGCAGTTACTCGCGGTGCGCCTTAAATCCCGGGGAGCTGTTTTTT. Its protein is CASSYSRCALNPGELFF.